The 23 T cell receptor beta chains below come from one sample, sequenced in a study of T cell responses to AZD1222 COVID-19 vaccine. Sequencing used immunoSEQ multiplex PCR; TCRdb keeps in-frame clones, though not all of them. The table lists over 95,000 clones, around 87% of them singletons, with 12% in the top ten. This sample comprised peripheral blood, obtained on day 0 of AZD1222 vaccination. All receptors come from an adult in good health.

This chain connects TRBV4-3 to TRBJ2-1; 14 nucleotides align to TRBD2. CDR3 length equals 16 residues. Germline loops: CDR1 LGHNA, CDR2 YSLEER. Unmatched junction bases numbered 1, after V lost 1 base and J lost 5 bases. The CDR3 DNA sequence: TGCGCCAGCAGCCAAGTGGGACTAGCGGGAGACAATGAGCAGTTCTTC. Translating gives CASSQVGLAGDNEQFF.

A few counts support this clone. The CDR3 region is CASSDDWTGGYGYTF. CDR3 nucleotides: TGTGCCAGCAGCGACGATTGGACAGGGGGCTATGGCTACACCTTC. The chain uses TRBV2 and TRBJ1-2; the match to TRBD1 covers 10 bases. This CDR3 has 15 amino acids. With V trimmed by 6 bases and J by 4 bases, 8 bases remained unmatched. Germline lookup yields CDR1 SNHLY and CDR2 FYNNEI.

The rearrangement joins TRBV5-1 to TRBJ1-2; D is undetermined. The CDR3 sequence is 14 residues long. Trimming shortened V by 0 bases and J by 4 bases, and 10 bases separated the two germline ends. Germline V gene lookup returns CDR1 SGHRS and CDR2 YFSETQ. The CDR3 DNA follows: TGCGCCAGCAGCTTGGAACGGGCTAGCTATGGCTACACCTTC. It yields the protein CASSLERASYGYTF.

The chain employs TRBV14 and TRBJ2-1; 7 bases are shared with TRBD1. The CDR3 consists of 15 residues. Germline loops: CDR1 SGHDN, CDR2 FVKESK. V gave up 1 base and J gave up 2 bases; unmatched junction bases: 2. CDR3 protein: CASSQGDSTYNEQFF. The CDR3 bases are TGTGCCAGCAGCCAAGGGGACAGTACCTACAATGAGCAGTTCTTC.

This clone was detected only once. The chain employs TRBV27 and TRBJ2-2, with 8 nucleotides matching TRBD1. This CDR3 contains 15 residues. Germline trimming cut 3 bases from V and 5 bases from J; bases unmatched to any gene: 5. Germline V CDR1 and CDR2: MNHEY, SMNVEV (reference sequence). Written as DNA, the CDR3 is TGTGCCAGCAGTTTCTTCAGGGGGCGTACCGGGGAGCTGTTTTTT. Protein sequence: CASSFFRGRTGELFF.

The V gene is TRBV28, the J gene TRBJ2-5, with D uncertain. Per germline, CDR1 MDHEN and CDR2 SYDVKM. V was clipped by 5 bases and J by 7 bases, with 17 bases between them. The length of the CDR3 is 14 residues. CDR3: CASSPLGTSVTQYF. The CDR3 DNA follows: TGTGCCAGCAGTCCGCTAGGAACCTCCGTGACCCAGTACTTC.

This chain uses TRBV24-1 with TRBJ1-5; D is unresolved. Trimming cost V 1 base and J 2 bases, with 5 bases left between them. Germline V lookup: CDR1 KGHDR, CDR2 SFDVKD. The CDR3 is 14 amino acids. The CDR3 loop is CATSDFSRNQPQHF. The CDR3 nucleotides read TGTGCCACCAGTGATTTCTCCCGCAATCAGCCCCAGCATTTT.

This chain joins TRBV5-1 and TRBJ2-1; the D call may be TRBD1 or TRBD2 (5 bases each). The CDR3 extends over 15 amino acids. Germline CDR1 reads SGHRS; CDR2 reads YFSETQ. Trimming cost V 2 bases and J 4 bases, with 13 bases left between them. Written as DNA, the CDR3 is TGCGCCAGCAGCTTCGAGCCGTGGGGGTACAATGAGCAGTTCTTC. Its protein is CASSFEPWGYNEQFF.

The V call is TRBV30, the J call TRBJ1-5; D might be TRBD1 (5 bases). Germline V gene sequence: CDR1 GTSNPN, CDR2 SVGIG (reference sequence). Trimming shortened V by 3 bases and J by 1 base, and 7 bases separated the two germline ends. CDR3 length equals 13 residues. The CDR3 protein is CAWRGDSNQPQHF. CDR3 nucleotides: TGTGCCTGGAGGGGGGACAGCAATCAGCCCCAGCATTTT. Full variable domain (rest looked up from reference TRBV30 and TRBJ1-5): SQTIHQWPATLVQPVGSPLSLECTVEGTSNPNLYWYRQAAGRGLQLLFYSVGIGQISSEVPQNLSASRPQDRQFILSSKKLLLSDSGFYLCAWRGDSNQPQHFGDGTRLSIL.

CDR3 DNA: TGTGCCAGCAGTTTTGACAGGGCGACTGGCTACACCTTC. It translates to CASSFDRATGYTF. This chain connects TRBV12-3 or TRBV12-4 to TRBJ1-2; 7 nucleotides line up with TRBD1. This CDR3 comprises 13 residues. J was trimmed by 7 bases and V by 3 bases; bases with no gene match: 5.

The chain links TRBV5-8 to TRBJ2-7, with D possibly being TRBD1 (5 bases). This CDR3 is 14 amino acids long. Germline V lookup: CDR1 SGHTS, CDR2 YDEGEE. V was cut by 1 base and J by 5 bases, with 13 bases left in between. The CDR3 bases are TGTGCCAGCAGCTTGTTCCCACAGGAGAACGAGCAGTACTTC. Protein: CASSLFPQENEQYF. Full variable domain (rest looked up from reference TRBV5-8 and TRBJ2-7): EAGVTQSPTHLIKTRGQQATLRCSPISGHTSVYWYQQALGLGLQFLLWYDEGEERNRGNFPPRFSGRQFPNYSSELNVNALELEDSALYLCASSLFPQENEQYFGPGTRLTVT.

V and J are TRBV11-2 and TRBJ1-1; D might be TRBD1 (5 bases). The CDR3 consists of 14 residues. Germline V gene data show CDR1 as SGHAT and CDR2 as FQNNGV. Trimming stripped 3 bases from V and 5 bases from J, with 13 bases between. In nucleotides, the CDR3 is TGTGCCAGCAGCTTTACTGGGGGGGAGACTGAAGCTTTCTTT. It specifies CASSFTGGETEAFF. Combining the CDR3 with reference TRBV11-2 and TRBJ1-1 gives the whole variable domain EAGVAQSPRYKIIEKRQSVAFWCNPISGHATLYWYQQILGQGPKLLIQFQNNGVVDDSQLPKDRFSAERLKGVDSTLKIQPAKLEDSAVYLCASSFTGGETEAFFGQGTRLTVV.

CDR3 sequence reads: CASSPGVSSYEQYF. CDR3 nucleotide sequence: TGCGCCAGCAGCCCGGGAGTGAGCTCCTACGAGCAGTACTTC. The genes are TRBV5-1 and TRBJ2-7; a possible D gene is TRBD2 (6 bases). Germline V gene data show CDR1 as SGHRS and CDR2 as YFSETQ. CDR3 size: 14 residues. Trimming took off 4 bases at V and 0 bases at J, with 11 bases between the two ends.

The chain has TRBV24-1 and TRBJ2-1; D ambiguous. V was cut by 3 bases and J by 0 bases, with 11 bases left in between. CDR1 is KGHDR and CDR2 is SFDVKD in the germline V gene. The CDR3 extends over 16 amino acids. CDR3 sequence reads: CATSDAAVSSYNEQFF. The CDR3 coding sequence is TGTGCCACCAGTGATGCAGCCGTTAGCTCCTACAATGAGCAGTTCTTC.

This chain links TRBV19 with TRBJ1-1; D gene ambiguous. V lost 0 bases and J 5 bases, leaving 13 bases between the germline ends. The CDR3 runs 15 residues. CDR1 LNHDA and CDR2 SQIVND come from the germline V gene (reference sequence). DNA for the CDR3: TGTGCCAGTAGTATAGACGGTTTAGTCCAAACTGAAGCTTTCTTT. Its protein product is CASSIDGLVQTEAFF.

V is TRBV30 and J is TRBJ1-5; 9 bases line up with TRBD1. The J segment lost 3 bases and the V segment lost 1 base, leaving 4 bases of the junction unmatched. Germline V lookup: CDR1 GTSNPN, CDR2 SVGIG (reference sequence). This CDR3 is 15 amino acids long. The CDR3 nucleotides are TGTGCCTGGAGTGCTACAGGGGGCAACAATCAGCCCCAGCATTTT. Its protein is CAWSATGGNNQPQHF.

V and J are TRBV12-3 or TRBV12-4 and TRBJ2-5; D not certain. Trimming pared 6 bases from V and 5 bases from J, leaving 13 bases between. This CDR3 comprises 13 residues. This chain's CDR3 is CASRRHAGETQYF. As DNA, the CDR3 is TGTGCCAGCAGACGTCACGCTGGTGAGACCCAGTACTTC.

This clone has just one count. The chain combines TRBV19 with TRBJ2-5, with unresolved D. CDR3 length: 13 residues. V lost 2 bases and J 5 bases, leaving 9 bases between the germline ends. Per the germline V gene, CDR1 is LNHDA and CDR2 is SQIVND (reference sequence). The chain's CDR3 is CASSIRNWETQYF. The CDR3 nucleotides are TGTGCCAGTAGTATAAGGAATTGGGAGACCCAGTACTTC.

The chain uses TRBV6-5 and TRBJ1-5, with TRBD1 matching 9 bases. CDR3 length: 15 residues. Trimming cost V 2 bases and J 4 bases; bases outside gene matches: 3. Germline lookup yields CDR1 MNHEY and CDR2 SVGAGI. CDR3 sequence (DNA): TGTGCCAGCAGTTACGGACAGGGGCCGAATCAGCCCCAGCATTTT. As protein: CASSYGQGPNQPQHF.

The chain has TRBV5-4 and TRBJ1-3; D ambiguous. Between the trimmed V and J ends, which lost 4 bases and 0 bases, there was a span of 11 bases. CDR3 length equals 15 residues. Germline loops: CDR1 SGHNT, CDR2 YYREEE (reference sequence). CDR3 sequence: CASSPGRNSGNTIYF. CDR3 nucleotide sequence: TGTGCCAGCAGCCCGGGCCGGAACTCTGGAAACACCATATATTTT.

This chain links TRBV3-1 (or the pseudogene TRBV3-2) with TRBJ1-1, with a possible D match to TRBD1 (5 bases). Germline loops: CDR1 LGHDT, CDR2 YNNKEL (reference sequence). V was trimmed by 4 bases and J by 0 bases, leaving 15 bases between them. CDR3 length: 16 amino acids. The DNA for the CDR3 is TGTGCCAGCAGCCGAGGGACGGGGAATGTGAACACTGAAGCTTTCTTT. Amino acid sequence: CASSRGTGNVNTEAFF.

The chain is built from TRBV5-1 and TRBJ2-7, with TRBD1 matching 8 bases. The V gene's germline CDR1 is SGHRS and CDR2 YFSETQ. This CDR3 is 13 amino acids long. Trimming took 4 bases from V and 5 from J; bases not matched to a gene: 5. The DNA of the CDR3 is TGCGCCAGCAGCCTTCAGGGGGCAAACGAGCAGTACTTC. It specifies CASSLQGANEQYF.

V is TRBV19 and J is TRBJ2-1; the match to TRBD1 covers 9 bases. The germline gives CDR1 LNHDA, CDR2 SQIVND (reference sequence). CDR3 length equals 12 residues. Trimming cost V 10 bases and J 6 bases; bases outside gene matches: 4. CDR3 amino acids: CATTGGVNEQFF. CDR3 coding DNA: TGTGCCACCACAGGGGGCGTCAATGAGCAGTTCTTC.